Presented here are 22 T cell receptor beta chains from one specimen sequenced in a study of beta chain features in type 1 diabetes (dated by TCRdb to 2017 to 2018). Their specific antigens are unknown. What the study reported, not specific to this receptor: A moderate but significant shortening of TCRB CDR3 length was observed in type 1 diabetes patients in all four CD4+ subsets.

Libraries were prepared through the immunoSEQ multiplex PCR assay. The entire amount of isolated RNA was reverse transcribed using the High Capacity cDNA Reverse Transcription Kit, so the sequenced TCRB transcripts were expressed ones. The table comes from immuneACCESS by way of TCRdb, which keeps in-frame sequences with V and J called. Part of the clones is missing from these tables; in studies checked, under half for an unresolved V gene and the rest for unknown reasons. The sample yields hundreds of thousands of clones; 13% were counted once. 0.022% of the sample belongs to the ten largest clones. Sequencing was done on a sample of naive CD4+ T cells from blood. The cell subset or site label corresponds to: true naive CD4+ T cells. The receptor source for this set is a man aged 18 to 35 with type 1 diabetes.

This clone has just a few counts. V and J are TRBV19 and TRBJ2-7; possible D gene TRBD1, 5 bases. Trimming cost V 1 base and J 6 bases, with 16 bases left between them. Germline CDR1 reads LNHDA; CDR2 reads SQIVND (reference sequence). CDR3 length equals 15 residues. CDR3 in DNA: TGTGCCAGTAGTATAGCAGAAGGGGTACGGGCCGAGCAGTACTTC. Protein product: CASSIAEGVRAEQYF.

V and J are TRBV7-9 and TRBJ2-1; D not certain. The germline V and J ends were trimmed by 5 bases and 10 bases, with 18 bases remaining between them. Germline V gene sequence: CDR1 SEHNR, CDR2 FQNEAQ (reference sequence). The CDR3 runs 14 residues. CDR3 in DNA: TGTGCCAGCAGCCCCCGGGTCTTCTACGGGGAGCAGTTCTTC. Encoded protein: CASSPRVFYGEQFF.

Points on this clone: At one of its ends the junction is not consistent with the germline gene, which may arise from a read error. V usage is TRBV18 and J usage is TRBJ1-1, with no clear D. The CDR3 has 14 residues. Per the germline V gene, CDR1 is KGHSH and CDR2 is LQKENI. CDR3 protein: CASSPLEGNTEAFF. DNA of the CDR3: TGTGCCAGCTCCCCACTGGAGGGGAACACTGAAGCTTTCTTT.

The chain recombines TRBV7-2 with TRBJ2-2, with 7 bases identical to TRBD1. This CDR3 comprises 14 residues. Germline lookup yields CDR1 SGHTA and CDR2 FQGNSA. With 8 bases clipped from V and 5 bases from J, the junction kept 8 bases outside the gene matches. The CDR3 spells CASPPGTATGELFF. For the CDR3, the DNA is TGTGCCAGCCCACCCGGGACAGCTACCGGGGAGCTGTTTTTT.

This chain connects TRBV18 to TRBJ2-7; D ambiguous. V lost 3 bases and J lost 2, with 5 bases in between. CDR1 is KGHSH, CDR2 LQKENI, per germline. The CDR3 sequence is 12 residues long. CDR3 coding DNA: TGTGCCAGCTCACCTCACACCTACGAGCAGTACTTC. It encodes CASSPHTYEQYF.

This clone was seen a handful of times. In DNA, the CDR3 is TGCGCCAGCAGCTTGGAACAGACAAACTATGGCTACACCTTC. This sequence encodes CASSLEQTNYGYTF. The gene calls are TRBV5-1 and TRBJ1-2; D not certain. The V end lost 0 bases, the J end lost 2 bases, and 8 bases lay between the germline ends. This CDR3 region has 14 residues. CDR1 and CDR2 (germline): SGHRS, YFSETQ.

This clone was seen only a few times. The genes are TRBV6-5 and TRBJ2-7; D remains unclear. CDR3 length equals 11 residues. The V end was cut by 6 bases, the J end by 4 bases, with 7 bases between. The germline gives CDR1 MNHEY, CDR2 SVGAGI. The CDR3 spells CASRGPYEQYF. The CDR3 coding sequence is TGTGCCAGCAGAGGACCTTACGAGCAGTACTTC.

This clone appeared a single time. This chain links TRBV28 with TRBJ2-7, with TRBD1 as a possible D gene (6 bases). V gave up 6 bases and J gave up 1 base, with 16 bases separating them. From germline, CDR1 is MDHEN and CDR2 SYDVKM. The length of the CDR3 is 15 residues. The DNA of the CDR3 is TGTGCCAGCAGCCTTTGGACAGCGGATTCCTACGAGCAGTACTTC. Amino acids: CASSLWTADSYEQYF.

The chain is built from TRBV6-1 and TRBJ1-1; D unclear. The V gene's germline CDR1 is MNHNS and CDR2 SASEGT. The CDR3 is 12 amino acids. The ends were cut back, 2 bases at V and 6 bases at J, with 7 bases in the middle. The CDR3 DNA is TGTGCCAGCAGTGAACCCGCCGCTGAAGCTTTCTTT. Amino acids: CASSEPAAEAFF.

V and J are TRBV6-5 and TRBJ2-7; D is unresolved. The CDR3 runs 13 residues. V shed 4 bases and J shed 4 bases, with 11 bases lying between them. CDR1 is MNHEY and CDR2 is SVGAGI in the germline V gene. This chain's CDR3 is CASSSPSTYEQYF. The CDR3 coding sequence is TGTGCCAGCAGTTCCCCCAGCACGTACGAGCAGTACTTC.

This clone was recorded a few times. This rearrangement joins TRBV6-4 to TRBJ2-1; the match to TRBD2 covers 7 bases. The junction had 6 bases not matched to a gene; V was cut back by 2 bases and J by 5 bases. In germline, CDR1 is MRHNA, CDR2 SNTAGT. This CDR3 is 15 amino acids long. The DNA of the CDR3 is TGTGCCAGCAGTGACGAAGGCGGGGGTAACAATGAGCAGTTCTTC. Amino acid sequence: CASSDEGGGNNEQFF.

This clone was detected a few times. CDR3 residues: CSVPSPVVENTEAFF. In nucleotides, the CDR3 is TGCAGCGTCCCGAGCCCAGTGGTGGAGAACACTGAAGCTTTCTTT. The genes are TRBV29-1 and TRBJ1-1; D is unclear. This CDR3 region has 15 residues. CDR1 is SQVTM and CDR2 is ANQGSEA in the germline V gene. V was cut by 6 bases and J by 1 base, with 18 bases left in between.

This clone was seen more than once but under ten times. The chain couples TRBV5-4 to TRBJ2-2; D is possibly TRBD1 (5 bases). Trimming cost V 10 bases and J 1 base, with 11 bases left between them. CDR3 size: 13 residues. Germline V gene lookup returns CDR1 SGHNT and CDR2 YYREEE (reference sequence). The CDR3 sequence is CALQGRNTGELFF. The CDR3 nucleotides read TGTGCCCTCCAGGGCAGGAACACCGGGGAGCTGTTTTTT.

CDR3 amino acids: CASSLGPLGNNEQFF. CDR3 in DNA: TGCGCCAGCAGCCTCGGACCCCTGGGCAACAATGAGCAGTTCTTC. This rearrangement joins TRBV4-1 to TRBJ2-1; D remains ambiguous. The CDR3 spans 15 residues. V was clipped by 4 bases and J by 5 bases, with 15 bases between them. CDR1 MGHRA and CDR2 YSYEKL come from the germline V gene.

In nucleotides, the CDR3 is TGTGCCGCCGCGGGGTCACAAAGCCTGACTTTC. Translation gives CAAAGSQSLTF. The chain couples TRBV10-3 to TRBJ2-6; a weak D match, TRBD2 (6 bases). Trimming left V 11 bases short and J 15 bases short, with 17 bases between. The CDR3 has 11 amino acids. Germline V gene sequence: CDR1 ENHRY, CDR2 SYGVKD.

The chain employs TRBV28 and TRBJ1-1; 8 nucleotides line up with TRBD1. Germline V lookup: CDR1 MDHEN, CDR2 SYDVKM. This CDR3 has 13 amino acids. The V segment lost 6 bases and the J segment 4 bases; nucleotides outside the gene matches: 4. DNA of the CDR3: TGTGCCAGCAGAGACAGGGGCCTCACTGAAGCTTTCTTT. Translated, it gives CASRDRGLTEAFF. The full variable domain, its missing parts supplied by reference TRBV28 and TRBJ1-1, is DVKVTQSSRYLVKRTGEKVFLECVQDMDHENMFWYRQDPGLGLRLIYFSYDVKMKEKGDIPEGYSVSREKKERFSLILESASTNQTSMYLCASRDRGLTEAFFGQGTRLTVV.

This clone has just a few counts. V is TRBV7-3 and J is TRBJ2-3; D is uncertain. V gave up 1 base and J gave up 1 base, with 12 bases separating them. The V gene's germline CDR1 is SGHTA and CDR2 FQGTGA. This CDR3 has 16 amino acids. CDR3 amino acids: CASSLRLTVGTDTQYF. The CDR3 DNA sequence: TGTGCCAGCAGCTTAAGATTAACAGTAGGCACAGATACGCAGTATTTT.

This chain joins TRBV15 and TRBJ2-1; perhaps TRBD2 as D (6 bases). The CDR3 has 13 residues. The ends were cut back, 0 bases at V and 10 bases at J, with 10 bases in the middle. CDR1 is LNHNV, CDR2 YYDKDF, per germline (reference sequence). The CDR3 DNA is TGTGCCACCAGCAGAGATAAAGCGGGCGAGCAGTTCTTC. Its translation: CATSRDKAGEQFF.

This clone was picked up a small number of times. V gene TRBV14 combines with J gene TRBJ1-2; possibly TRBD1 for D (5 bases). Germline lookup yields CDR1 SGHDN and CDR2 FVKESK. Trimming removed 1 base from V and 2 bases from J, with 14 bases in between. This CDR3 has 16 residues. The CDR3 coding sequence is TGTGCCAGCAGCCAAGGTCTTGGTGAGGGGAACTATGGCTACACCTTC. Translated, it gives CASSQGLGEGNYGYTF.

V usage is TRBV19 and J usage is TRBJ2-5; D gene ambiguous. V lost 5 bases, J lost 4 bases, and 17 bases lay in between. CDR1 and CDR2 (germline): LNHDA, SQIVND (reference sequence). The CDR3 is 15 amino acids. The CDR3: CASSPRRYIGETQYF. The CDR3 DNA reads as TGTGCCAGTAGTCCCCGCCGTTACATAGGAGAGACCCAGTACTTC.

This clone has just a few counts. The chain joins TRBV18 to TRBJ1-1; 10 bases fit TRBD1. CDR1 is KGHSH, CDR2 LQKENI, per germline. The CDR3 extends over 16 amino acids. J was trimmed by 2 bases and V by 4 bases; bases with no gene match: 7. The CDR3 sequence is CASSLGTGADNTEAFF. The CDR3 nucleotides are TGTGCCAGCTCACTCGGGACAGGGGCGGATAACACTGAAGCTTTCTTT.

The chain couples TRBV5-4 to TRBJ1-6; a weak D match, TRBD1 (6 bases). The germline V and J ends were trimmed by 0 bases and 8 bases, with 12 bases remaining between them. Germline loops: CDR1 SGHNT, CDR2 YYREEE (reference sequence). The CDR3 has 15 amino acids. CDR3 DNA: TGTGCCAGCAGCTTGGCGCGGGGGCTGGATTCACCCCTCCACTTT. Translating gives CASSLARGLDSPLHF.